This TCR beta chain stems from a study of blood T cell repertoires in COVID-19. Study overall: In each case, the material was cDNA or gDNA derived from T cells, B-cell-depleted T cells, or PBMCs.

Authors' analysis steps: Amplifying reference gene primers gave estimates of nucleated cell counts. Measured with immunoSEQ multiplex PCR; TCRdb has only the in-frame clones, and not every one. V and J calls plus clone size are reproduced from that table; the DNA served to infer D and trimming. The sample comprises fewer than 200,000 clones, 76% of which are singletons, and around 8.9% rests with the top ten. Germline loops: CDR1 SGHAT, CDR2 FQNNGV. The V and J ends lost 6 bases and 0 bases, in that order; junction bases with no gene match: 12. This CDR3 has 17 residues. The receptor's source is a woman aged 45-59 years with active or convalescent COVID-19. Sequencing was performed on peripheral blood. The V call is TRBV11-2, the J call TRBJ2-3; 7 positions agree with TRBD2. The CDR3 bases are TGTGCCAGCAGGAGTGGGCGACTAGCAGCTAGCACAGATACGCAGTATTTT. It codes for CASRSGRLAASTDTQYF. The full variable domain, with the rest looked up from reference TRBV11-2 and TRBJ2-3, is EAGVAQSPRYKIIEKRQSVAFWCNPISGHATLYWYQQILGQGPKLLIQFQNNGVVDDSQLPKDRFSAERLKGVDSTLKIQPAKLEDSAVYLCASRSGRLAASTDTQYFGPGTRLTVL.